This T cell receptor (beta chain) was observed in a study of T cell clonotyping in hematopoietic cell transplantation (dated by TCRdb to about 2021). Concerning the study at large: Pretransplant recipient samples were obtained after cytoreduction. In the study, roughly 140 blood samples were gathered from a few dozen consecutive transplant recipients and their related donors. Patient recruitment ran from 2015 to January 2017, and follow-up continued until September 2020 or death. General conclusions and limits of the study: After transplant, TCR diversity in recipients dropped, and pathologically expanded clonotypes increased progressively from day 30 to day 180. Broader posttransplant TCR repertoire diversity was predicted by donor and pretransplant recipient Inverse Simpson Index values. Overlap with donor repertoires was found for only a small fraction of recipient repertoires, with over 97% found to appear de novo at the given depth. The sample size was limited, and CD4 and CD8 repertoire contributions could not be separated because cells were not sorted.

The intended sense of this specimen's time point label: recipient sample about 28 days before transplant, after cytoreduction. Blood from recipients was drawn about 28 days before transplant and again at days 30, 100 and 180 after transplant. Nuclei Lysis Solution was used to extract genomic DNA from fresh or cryopreserved unfractionated peripheral blood mononuclear cells. With the immunoSEQ assay, which is a bias-controlled multiplex PCR relying on V- and J-specific primers, TCR beta CDR3 regions were amplified from genomic DNA. A proprietary barcode and Illumina adapter sequences were added to the CDR3 amplicons in a second PCR step. An Illumina MiSeq instrument was used to sequence the CDR3 libraries. As for how the authors treated the data: Export and quality control were handled in immunoSEQ Analyzer 3.0, while downstream analyses relied on R Bioconductor and Immunarch. Repertoire metrics were calculated using only productive rearrangements within the normalized downsampled data set. In the normalized cohort, clonotypes with more than 5 templates were defined as pathologically expanded. Repertoire diversity was measured with the Inverse Simpson Index. To capture all clonotypes, the CMV-specificity analyses were run on the non-normalized data set. TCRdb provides this immuneACCESS table in a form limited to in-frame rearrangements. Some clones are lacking; in checked studies, under half of them reflect an unresolved V gene, and why the rest are absent is not known. V and J calls plus clone size are reproduced from that table; the DNA served to infer D and trimming. In this sample the table shows 50,000 or so clones, about four fifths of which occur a single time. The ten largest clonotypes hold 5% to 6.5% of the sample.

On this clone itself: No antigen is known for it. Base qualities are not provided; no much larger clone lies one nucleotide away.

CDR1 is given as SQVTM and CDR2 as ANQGSEA, both from the germline V gene. The CDR3 measures 14 amino acids from cysteine to phenylalanine. Only the CDR3 part of the read is kept: 42 bases, read in frame from the first base. The trim is 6 bases for V and 2 bases for J, with a gap of 16 bases between the germline ends. The sequencing here drew on peripheral blood mononuclear cells, taken before stem cell transplant. The chain is made from TRBV29-1 and TRBJ2-5; confidence is insufficient to name the D gene. The sequence was collected from a man in his 60s with myelodysplastic syndrome. Some clones in this sample may be carry-over from other donors' samples. The DNA reads TGCAGCGTCCTCAAGGTGGCTTTACAAGAGACCCAGTACTTC. It codes for CSVLKVALQETQYF.